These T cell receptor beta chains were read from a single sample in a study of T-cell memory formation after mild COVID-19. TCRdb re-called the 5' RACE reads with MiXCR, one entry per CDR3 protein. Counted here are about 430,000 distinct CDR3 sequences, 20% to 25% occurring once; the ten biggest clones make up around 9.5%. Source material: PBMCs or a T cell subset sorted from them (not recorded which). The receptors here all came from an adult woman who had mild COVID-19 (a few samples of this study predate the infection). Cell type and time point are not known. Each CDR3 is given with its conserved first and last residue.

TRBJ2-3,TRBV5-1,CASSLAEAGTQYF
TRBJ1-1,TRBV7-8,CASSPFDRDTEAFF
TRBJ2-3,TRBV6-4,CASSLGGDGDTQYF
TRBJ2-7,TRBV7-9,CASSLSASGNYEQYF
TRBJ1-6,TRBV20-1,CSARVSGSVLHF
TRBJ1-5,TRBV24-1,CATKGTVNQPQHF
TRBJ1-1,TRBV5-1,CASSLANTRHTEAFF
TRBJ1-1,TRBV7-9,CASSLAYGSSWGEAFF
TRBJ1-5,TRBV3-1,CAGSQASSNQPQHF
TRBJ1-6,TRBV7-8,CASSLQTGGVSPLHF
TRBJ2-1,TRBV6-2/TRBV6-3,CASRRAGGPHNEQFF
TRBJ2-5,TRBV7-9,CASSLSTPETQYF
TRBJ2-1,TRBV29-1,CSGTRGRDEQFF
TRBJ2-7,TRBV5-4,CASSLESSGMIYEQYF
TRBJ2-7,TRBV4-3,CASSQAVIGSYEQYF
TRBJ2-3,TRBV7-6,CASSSQLAGAEQYF
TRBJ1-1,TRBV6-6,CASSTFPGVLTEAFF
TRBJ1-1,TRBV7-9,CASSPSFTEAFF
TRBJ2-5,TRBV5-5,CASSLVTGRGEETQYF
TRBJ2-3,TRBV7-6,CASSLGRLAGAADTQYF
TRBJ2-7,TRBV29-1,CSVEGAYEQYF
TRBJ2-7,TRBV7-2,CASSLDWVANYEQYF
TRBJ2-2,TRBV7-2,CASSRDYTTGELFF
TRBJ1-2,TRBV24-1,CATSDLGGSYTF
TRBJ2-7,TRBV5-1,CASSVPSRGISYEQYF
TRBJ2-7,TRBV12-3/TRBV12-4,CASSLNTAYEQYF
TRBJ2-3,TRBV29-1,CSGSSDTQYF
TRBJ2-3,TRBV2,CASSNRATQYF
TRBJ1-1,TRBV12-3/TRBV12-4,CASSPRAHGTEAFF
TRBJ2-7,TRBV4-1,CASSQERSDGTYEQYF
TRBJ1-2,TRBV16,CASSQGEHYGYTF